Listed below are T cell receptor beta chains from one sample, sequenced in a study of cytotoxic CD8 clonotypes in ibrutinib-treated CLL. Repertoires were generated with immunoSEQ multiplex PCR, while TCRdb's copy carries only in-frame clones and drops some. The table includes around 200,000 clones, roughly 73% detected once. Source: PBMCs, taken after 12 months of ibrutinib treatment. The receptor set was obtained from a human donor with chronic lymphocytic leukemia. The CDR3 runs from the conserved cysteine through the conserved F or W. The order of the fields is J gene, V gene, D gene, clone size, CDR3 protein, CDR3 DNA. The D gene is left open where the match is weak. Clone size is stated in some rows and not others, as once, few, many or a class when expanded.

TRBJ2-1 TRBV6-6 NA NA CASSYLDSYNEQFF TGTGCCAGCAGTTATCTCGACAGTTACAATGAGCAGTTCTTC
TRBJ2-7 TRBV11-2 NA few CASSSYHRGEQYF TGTGCCAGCAGCTCCTACCATAGGGGCGAGCAGTACTTC
TRBJ1-3 TRBV5-1 NA NA CASSPDNSGNTIYF TGCGCCAGCAGCCCTGACAACTCTGGAAACACCATATATTTT
TRBJ1-1 TRBV6-5 TRBD1 once CASSYWNRGTAEAFF TGTGCCAGCAGTTACTGGAACAGGGGTACCGCTGAAGCTTTCTTT
TRBJ2-1 TRBV29-1 TRBD2 NA CSAHPMMRGMDNEQFF TGCAGCGCCCACCCCATGATGCGGGGGATGGACAATGAGCAGTTCTTC
TRBJ2-1 TRBV10-3 NA NA CAISASLSSSSYNEQFF TGTGCCATCAGTGCAAGTCTATCCTCAAGCTCCTACAATGAGCAGTTCTTC
TRBJ1-3 TRBV27 NA NA CASSLGTGFSGNTIYF TGTGCCAGCAGTTTAGGCACAGGATTCTCTGGAAACACCATATATTTT
TRBJ2-4 TRBV5-1 NA NA CASSQGQMNIQYF TGCGCCAGCAGCCAAGGACAGATGAACATTCAGTACTTC
TRBJ2-7 TRBV14 NA few CASSEDRYEQYF TGTGCCAGCAGCGAAGATCGTTACGAGCAGTACTTC
TRBJ1-5 TRBV2 NA NA CASSEVAGVQPQHF TGTGCCAGCAGTGAAGTGGCAGGCGTTCAGCCCCAGCATTTT
TRBJ2-3 TRBV9 TRBD2 NA CASSPTLAGGPNTQYF TGTGCCAGCAGCCCAACGCTAGCGGGGGGGCCAAATACGCAGTATTTT
TRBJ1-2 TRBV2 TRBD1 once CASSFTGTAGGYTF TGTGCCAGCAGTTTTACCGGGACAGCAGGCGGCTACACCTTC
TRBJ2-4 TRBV11-2 NA NA CASCQSGQRNIQYF TGTGCCAGCTGCCAATCGGGGCAGCGAAACATTCAGTACTTC
TRBJ2-5 TRBV27 NA NA CASGNWETQYF TGTGCCAGCGGTAATTGGGAGACCCAGTACTTC
TRBJ2-1 TRBV5-4 NA NA CASSLDPRYNEQFF TGTGCCAGCAGCTTGGACCCCAGGTACAATGAGCAGTTCTTC
TRBJ1-2 TRBV6-6 NA NA CASSYSQASVGYTF TGTGCCAGCAGTTACTCGCAGGCCAGTGTCGGCTACACCTTC
TRBJ2-7 TRBV4-1 NA NA CASSQEGVWYEQYF TGCGCCAGCAGCCAAGAAGGGGTTTGGTACGAGCAGTACTTC
TRBJ2-6 TRBV5-8 NA NA CASSLKSSGANVLTF TGTGCCAGCAGCTTGAAGAGCTCTGGGGCCAACGTCCTGACTTTC
TRBJ2-1 TRBV11-2 NA few CASSFTVAGPTYNEQFF TGTGCCAGCAGCTTCACGGTGGCGGGCCCGACCTACAATGAGCAGTTCTTC
TRBJ1-6 TRBV27 NA NA CASSFTRFNSPLHF TGTGCCAGCAGTTTTACACGGTTTAATTCACCCCTCCACTTT
TRBJ2-5 TRBV27 NA NA CASSARVRETQYF TGTGCCAGCAGCGCCAGGGTTAGGGAGACCCAGTACTTC
TRBJ1-1 TRBV27 NA NA CASSSIRQLEAFF TGTGCCAGCAGTTCCATACGACAGCTAGAAGCTTTCTTT
TRBJ2-7 TRBV27 TRBD2 few CASSLVVAGVYEQYF TGTGCCAGCAGTTTAGTCGTAGCGGGAGTCTACGAGCAGTACTTC
TRBJ1-5 TRBV6-6 NA NA CASRGGYSNQPQHF TGTGCCAGCCGGGGGGGCTATAGCAATCAGCCCCAGCATTTT
TRBJ1-4 TRBV7-9 NA NA CASSLGSKGNEKLFF TGTGCCAGCAGCTTAGGTTCCAAAGGGAATGAAAAACTGTTTTTT
TRBJ2-1 TRBV7-9 TRBD2 NA CASSLLAGLSSYNEQFF TGTGCCAGCAGCTTACTAGCGGGCCTCAGCTCCTACAATGAGCAGTTCTTC
TRBJ2-2 TRBV25-1 TRBD1 NA CASSESGKTGAGELFF TGTGCCAGCAGTGAATCCGGGAAAACAGGGGCCGGGGAGCTGTTTTTT
TRBJ2-1 TRBV28 NA NA CASSLTGSSYNEQFF TGTGCCAGCAGTTTAACAGGGAGCTCCTACAATGAGCAGTTCTTC
TRBJ2-1 TRBV4-1 TRBD2 many CASSQDLSSGGLYEQFF TGCGCCAGCAGCCAAGATCTGTCTAGCGGGGGGCTATATGAGCAGTTCTTC